The entry below describes one T cell receptor beta chain. The antigen is unknown. UMI-labeled 5' RACE was used, and it produced the TCR beta libraries. TCRdb re-called the 5' RACE reads; every CDR3 protein appears as one record, without DNA. Its clone listing holds some 7,900 distinct CDR3 sequences. These data come from a study of human CD8 memory T cell subsets. Whole-study findings and limits: The overlap between stem-like memory and precursor exhausted T cell repertoires was minimal.

TPEX cells were early memory CD8+ T cells (CCR7+ PD-1+ TIGIT+) that had exhausted-like traits. Enriched by negative magnetic separation, total CD8+ T cells were obtained. Extraction of RNA, which was performed with an RNeasy Mini Kit, drew on duplicate vials of approximately 150,000 sorted CD8+ T cells per subset. The CDR3 contains 15 residues. The germline V gene encodes CDR1 MRHNA and CDR2 SNTAGT. The receptor's source is a human donor in good health. The sample taken for sequencing was CD8+ T cells from PBMCs. The gene calls are TRBV6-4 and TRBJ2-5. CDR3 amino acids: CASSEAPGDSETQYF.